Listed below are T cell receptor beta chains from one sample, sequenced in a study of blood T cell repertoires in COVID-19. TCRdb's table, derived via immunoSEQ multiplex PCR, lists solely in-frame clones and lacks some. The sample records approximately 350,000 clones, roughly nine tenths being singletons. Sequencing was performed on PBMCs or T cells enriched from blood (not recorded which). Every receptor here comes from a man younger than 35 who had recovered from COVID-19. CDR3s include the opening cysteine and the closing phenylalanine or tryptophan. The order of the fields is V gene, J gene, clone size, D gene, CDR3 DNA, CDR3 protein. The D gene is left open where the match is weak. Not every row has a clone size; where given, it reads once, few, many or a size class.

TRBV30	TRBJ1-5	NA	TRBD1	TGTGCCTGGAGTAGGGACAGAACTAATCAGCCCCAGCATTTT	CAWSRDRTNQPQHF
TRBV5-1	TRBJ1-2	few	NA	TGCGCCAGCAGCTTGGACTTCTATGGCTACACCTTC	CASSLDFYGYTF
TRBV9	TRBJ2-3	NA	NA	TGTGCCAGCAGCATGGGAGAGCCAGATACGCAGTATTTT	CASSMGEPDTQYF
TRBV7-9	TRBJ1-2	NA	TRBD1	TGTGCCAGCGGGGGACAGGGGGGTTACGATGGCTACACCTTC	CASGGQGGYDGYTF
TRBV10-3	TRBJ1-6	NA	NA	TGTGCCATCTCGACGGGAGGGAACTCACCCCTCCACTTT	CAISTGGNSPLHF
TRBV2	TRBJ2-7	NA	TRBD2	TGTGCCAGCAGTCTACCTAGCGGGGGAGAAAATCCCTACGAGCAGTACTTC	CASSLPSGGENPYEQYF
TRBV28	TRBJ2-7	NA	TRBD1	TGTGCCAGCAGTCCGACAGGGCCCTACGAGCAGTACTTC	CASSPTGPYEQYF
TRBV28	TRBJ2-7	NA	TRBD2	TGTGCCAGCAGTTTATTCTTGCGGGAGAATGTGTGGCAGTACTTC	CASSLFLRENVWQYF
TRBV7-3	TRBJ1-5	NA	TRBD1	TGTGCCAGCAGCACCTATAGGACAGGGGGTCATCAGCCCCAGCATTTT	CASSTYRTGGHQPQHF
TRBV29-1	TRBJ1-1	NA	TRBD1	TGCAGCGGGAGGACAGGAATGAACACTGAAGCTTTCTTT	CSGRTGMNTEAFF
TRBV6-5	TRBJ2-5	NA	TRBD1	TGTGCCAGCAGTTACTGGACAGGCCACCAAGAGACCCAGTACTTC	CASSYWTGHQETQYF
TRBV5-4	TRBJ1-1	NA	NA	TGTGCCAGCAGCGCGGACAAGAACACTGAAGCTTTCTTT	CASSADKNTEAFF
TRBV7-9	TRBJ1-5	NA	TRBD1	TGTGCCAGCAGCACTGGGACAGGGTATCAGCCCCAGCATTTT	CASSTGTGYQPQHF
TRBV28	TRBJ2-2	NA	TRBD2	TGTGCCATGTCTAGCGGAAGCCACACCGGGGAGCTGTTTTTT	CAMSSGSHTGELFF
TRBV2	TRBJ1-5	NA	NA	TGTGCCAGCAGTGTAGACAGCTCTTATAGCAATCAGCCCCAGCATTTT	CASSVDSSYSNQPQHF
TRBV19	TRBJ2-1	NA	TRBD1	TGTGCCAGTAATAGACAGGGTAGGGATGAGCAGTTCTTC	CASNRQGRDEQFF
TRBV19	TRBJ1-5	once	TRBD1	TGTGCCAGTAGTATTGAACTCGCGGACAGGCCTCGTATGCCCCAGCATTTT	CASSIELADRPRMPQHF
TRBV28	TRBJ1-1	NA	TRBD1	TGTGCCAGCAGACCCGGGACAGATCACACTGAAGCTTTCTTT	CASRPGTDHTEAFF
TRBV10-3	TRBJ2-2	once	TRBD2	TGTGCCATCAGTGGGGACTATAACACCGGGGAGCTGTTTTTT	CAISGDYNTGELFF
TRBV7-9	TRBJ1-1	NA	NA	TGTGCCAGCAGCACAAATCCGCAGGAGGTGAACACTGAAGCTTTCTTT	CASSTNPQEVNTEAFF
TRBV12-2	TRBJ2-5	NA	NA	TGTGCAAGTCCCCCCCTAGACTACCAAGAGACCCAGTACTTC	CASPPLDYQETQYF
TRBV11-3	TRBJ2-3	once	TRBD1	TGTGCCAGCAGCTTAGGGCAGGGGGTCACAGATACGCAGTATTTT	CASSLGQGVTDTQYF
TRBV7-9	TRBJ2-2	NA	NA	TGTGCCAGCAGCTTATGGCCAGCGGAAAGCACCGGGGAGCTGTTTTTT	CASSLWPAESTGELFF
TRBV6-2/TRBV6-3	TRBJ2-7	once	TRBD2	TGTGCCAGCAGTTACTTGGCGGGGGGACATTACGAGCAGTACTTC	CASSYLAGGHYEQYF